Listed below are T cell receptor beta chains from one sample, sequenced in a study of CD8 T cells in ankylosing spondylitis. TCRdb fed the 5' RACE reads into MiXCR, producing one record per CDR3 protein. Counted here are tens of thousands of distinct CDR3 sequences, 27% occurring once; the ten biggest clones make up roughly 59%. The source material was blood, either unsorted or a sorted T cell fraction (not recorded which). All receptors derive from a male donor with ankylosing spondylitis or in good health (not recorded which). Each CDR3 is given with its conserved first and last residue. D genes are given only for firm matches. Not all rows give a size; the values are once, few, many and, for expanded clones, a class.

v_gene	abundance	j_gene	d_gene	CDR3nt	CDR3aa
TRBV29-1	.	TRBJ2-2	.	TGCAGCGTTGACCTCGCCGGGTCCAACACCGGGGAGCTGTTTTTT	CSVDLAGSNTGELFF
TRBV7-8	once	TRBJ2-1	TRBD1	TGTGCCAGCAGCCAGGACAGGGGGCGTCGAAATGAGCAGTTCTTC	CASSQDRGRRNEQFF
TRBV27	few	TRBJ2-1	.	TGTGCCAGCTTGGACTACTTCAATGAGCAGTTCTTC	CASLDYFNEQFF
TRBV11-2	.	TRBJ2-7	.	TGTGCCAGCAGCCAGAGGAGCCATCACGAGCAGTACTTC	CASSQRSHHEQYF
TRBV20-1	.	TRBJ2-1	TRBD2	TGCTGTGCTAGAGATTTTCTAGCGGGAGGTTCAAACGATGAGCAGTTCTTC	CCARDFLAGGSNDEQFF
TRBV5-1	many	TRBJ1-4	TRBD1	TGCGCCAGCAGCGAGGAGACAGGGTCTGCAACTAATGAAAAACTGTTTTTT	CASSEETGSATNEKLFF
TRBV3-1	.	TRBJ2-2	.	TGTGCCAGCAGCCCAACATTGACCGGGGAGCTGTTTTTT	CASSPTLTGELFF
TRBV20-1	.	TRBJ2-1	TRBD2	TGCAGTGCTAGAGACCCGGGACTAGCCTACAATGAGCAGTTCTTC	CSARDPGLAYNEQFF
TRBV2	.	TRBJ1-1	.	TGTGCCAGCATAAAAGACGGTCTGAACACTGAAGCTTTCTTT	CASIKDGLNTEAFF
TRBV7-3	few	TRBJ2-1	.	TGTGCCACCCGGGGGACGGGCTCCTACAATGAGCAGTTCTTC	CATRGTGSYNEQFF
TRBV12-3/TRBV12-4	many	TRBJ2-5	TRBD1	TGTGCCAGCAGTTCACCTGGAGGACAGGGTTCGGACCAGTACTTC	CASSSPGGQGSDQYF
TRBV12-3/TRBV12-4	.	TRBJ2-1	TRBD2	TGTGCCAGCAGAAAAACAGGCGGGAGGAATGAGCAGTTCTTC	CASRKTGGRNEQFF
TRBV20-1	.	TRBJ2-3	TRBD2	TGCAGTGCTAGTGGTCCAGCGGGGGGAGCAGATACGCAGTATTTT	CSASGPAGGADTQYF
TRBV5-5	few	TRBJ2-3	.	TGTGCCAGCAGCTCGACGGTCCCGCAGTATTTT	CASSSTVPQYF
TRBV7-2	.	TRBJ1-6	TRBD1	TGTGCCAGCAGACTGCTGGGGACAGATAATTCACCCCTCCACTTT	CASRLLGTDNSPLHF
TRBV5-6	.	TRBJ2-1	TRBD1	TGTGCCAGCAGCTCACGCCTCAGGGACAGGAACAATGAGCAGTTCTTC	CASSSRLRDRNNEQFF
TRBV5-1	.	TRBJ2-2	.	TGCGCCAGCAGCCGATCCAGGCCGTTCACCGGGGAGCTGTTTTTT	CASSRSRPFTGELFF
TRBV5-1	few	TRBJ1-5	.	TGCGCCAGCAGCCCAGGGGCTAATCAGCCCCAGCATTTT	CASSPGANQPQHF
TRBV7-8	.	TRBJ2-1	TRBD1	TGTGCCAGCAGCCTCAACAGGGGGTCCTACAATGAGCAGTTCTTC	CASSLNRGSYNEQFF
TRBV29-1	.	TRBJ1-1	TRBD1	TGCAGCGTTATACCCCACAGGGGACTGGGCACTGAAGCTTTCTTT	CSVIPHRGLGTEAFF
TRBV5-1	few	TRBJ1-1	.	TGCGCCAGCAGCTTCAATATGAACACTGAAGCTTTCTTT	CASSFNMNTEAFF
TRBV7-9	many	TRBJ2-7	TRBD2	TGTGCCAGCAGCAGGCGGACTAGCGGGAGTTACGAGCAGTACTTC	CASSRRTSGSYEQYF
TRBV7-8	few	TRBJ2-7	TRBD2	TGTGCCAGCAGCTTAACTAGCGGATTCTCCTACGAGCAGTACTTC	CASSLTSGFSYEQYF
TRBV11-1	.	TRBJ2-1	TRBD2	TGTGCCAGCAATCCTGGGCTAGCGGGGGGTCGCTCCTACAATGAGCAGTTCTTC	CASNPGLAGGRSYNEQFF
TRBV5-1	.	TRBJ2-1	.	TGCGCCAGCAGCTTGGTTGCAGGGCGGAATGAGCAGTTCTTC	CASSLVAGRNEQFF
TRBV5-1	few	TRBJ2-7	TRBD2	TGCGCCAGCAGCTTGGGGCTAGCGGGGAACTACGAGCAGTACTTC	CASSLGLAGNYEQYF
TRBV20-1	few	TRBJ2-2	.	TGCAGTGCTACGTACGGATCGAACACCGGGGAGCTGTTTTTT	CSATYGSNTGELFF
TRBV5-6	few	TRBJ2-6	.	TGTGCCAGCAGCTTTTTAGGGATCACGGCCCGGGCAGCCTCTGGGGCCAACGTCCTGACTTTC	CASSFLGITARAASGANVLTF
TRBV9	few	TRBJ1-2	.	TGTGCCAGCAGCGACTGGACTGGCTACACCTTC	CASSDWTGYTF
TRBV20-1	.	TRBJ2-6	.	TGCAGTGCTAGAGAGGGGGACCGGCCGCTGGCTGGGGCCAACGTCCTGACTTTC	CSAREGDRPLAGANVLTF
TRBV20-1	many	TRBJ2-5	.	TGCAGTGCTAGAGACAGAGAGACCCAGTACTTC	CSARDRETQYF
TRBV7-2	.	TRBJ2-6	.	TGTGCCAGCAGCTTAGTAGGCACCAACTCTGGGGCCAACGTCCTGACTTTC	CASSLVGTNSGANVLTF
TRBV5-1	few	TRBJ2-1	.	TGCGCCAGCAGCTTGGACCCGCCCGCCTCCTACAATGAGCAGTTCTTC	CASSLDPPASYNEQFF
TRBV3-1	.	TRBJ1-6	.	TGTGCCAGCAGCCAGGTAACAGGGTCCAATTCACCCCTCCACTTT	CASSQVTGSNSPLHF
TRBV12-3/TRBV12-4	.	TRBJ2-1	TRBD2	TGTGCCAGCAGTCAGACTAGCGGGAGTGAAAATGAGCAGTTCTTC	CASSQTSGSENEQFF
TRBV27	.	TRBJ2-7	.	TGTGCCAGCAGCCTAATAGCGGACCGCTCCTACGAGCAGTACTTC	CASSLIADRSYEQYF
TRBV12-3/TRBV12-4	few	TRBJ2-1	.	TGTGCCAGCAGTTTGGAGCTCCGCTCCTACAATGAGCAGTTCTTC	CASSLELRSYNEQFF
TRBV7-2	few	TRBJ1-5	.	TGTGCCAGCAGCTTATCCCCGGCAGGGAACCTCCAGCCCCAGCATTTT	CASSLSPAGNLQPQHF
TRBV20-1	few	TRBJ2-3	TRBD2	TGCAGTGCTCTTCCTAGCGGGGTTGGGGGGACAGATACGCAGTATTTT	CSALPSGVGGTDTQYF
TRBV12-3/TRBV12-4	.	TRBJ2-1	.	TGTGCCAGCAGTTTAAGCCAAGACAATGAGCAGTTCTTC	CASSLSQDNEQFF
TRBV7-6	.	TRBJ2-1	TRBD2	TGTGCCAGCAGCCATTCCGCCGGGACTATCGAGAATGAGCAGTTCTTC	CASSHSAGTIENEQFF
TRBV15	few	TRBJ1-1	.	TGTGCCACCAGCAGAGACATCAATGGACCAATTTGGTCCCCACAGGGATTTTGGACTGAAGCTTTCTTT	CATSRDINGPIWSPQGFWTEAFF
TRBV5-8	few	TRBJ1-1	.	TGTGCCAGCAGCTTGGCGAAGGGAAGGTCGTTCTTT	CASSLAKGRSFF
TRBV7-9	.	TRBJ2-7	TRBD2	TGTGCCAGCAGCCGGACTAGGCTCCCCTACGAGCAGTACTTC	CASSRTRLPYEQYF
TRBV5-1	.	TRBJ2-1	.	TGCGCCAGCAGCGCAGGGCCTGAGCAGTTCTTC	CASSAGPEQFF
TRBV3-1	.	TRBJ2-3	.	TGTGCCAGCAGCCTGCGGCGGGATACGCAGTATTTT	CASSLRRDTQYF
TRBV6-1	few	TRBJ1-5	.	TGTGCCAGCAGTGAAAGGGGACAACCTAGCAATCAGCCCCAGCATTTT	CASSERGQPSNQPQHF
TRBV10-3	.	TRBJ2-2	TRBD1	TGTGCCATCAGTGAGTCCAACAGGGGAACGATTAACACCGGGGAGCTGTTTTTT	CAISESNRGTINTGELFF
TRBV10-3	many	TRBJ1-1	.	TGTGCCATCAGTCCGTGGGATGGGGAAACTGAAGCTTTCTTT	CAISPWDGETEAFF
TRBV20-1	many	TRBJ2-1	.	TGCAGTGCTAGTAGTGGGGGGAACAATGAGCAGTTCTTC	CSASSGGNNEQFF
TRBV7-6	.	TRBJ2-6	.	TGTGCCAGCAGCTTAGTTGTGGTCGCTGGGGCCAACGTCCTGACTTTC	CASSLVVVAGANVLTF
TRBV28	few	TRBJ1-2	.	TGTGCCAGCAGCCCCGGCGGGGGCTTTAACTATGGCTACACCTTC	CASSPGGGFNYGYTF
TRBV7-3	.	TRBJ2-2	.	TGTGCCAGCAGCCCCCCCTCAGGGGAGCTGTTTTTT	CASSPPSGELFF
TRBV20-1	.	TRBJ2-3	TRBD2	TGCAGTGCTGAGATTCTAGCGGGGGGGCAAGATACGCAGTATTTT	CSAEILAGGQDTQYF